These 15 T cell receptor beta chains came from one sample sequenced in a study of blood T cell repertoires in COVID-19. Clones were sequenced by immunoSEQ multiplex PCR, and TCRdb holds only the in-frame ones, with some missing. The data hold 75,000 to 95,000 clones, with roughly 90% observed a single time. Sequences were obtained from peripheral blood. The source of these receptors is a man over 45 with active COVID-19.

Concerning this clone: The same CDR3 also results from other DNA sequences found in this sample. The rearrangement links TRBV6-1 to TRBJ1-5; 7 nucleotides align to TRBD1. Germline V gene sequence: CDR1 MNHNS, CDR2 SASEGT. V gave up 1 base and J gave up 6 bases; unmatched junction bases: 3. The CDR3 spans 14 residues. Here the CDR3 reads CASSEGAGGQPQHF. Written as DNA, the CDR3 is TGTGCCAGCAGTGAAGGGGCAGGGGGTCAGCCCCAGCATTTT.

The chain couples TRBV5-4 to TRBJ2-5; 7 bases line up with TRBD2. In germline, CDR1 is SGHNT, CDR2 YYREEE (reference sequence). This CDR3 comprises 14 residues. V shed 4 bases and J 5 bases; nucleotides not matched to a gene: 8. In nucleotides, the CDR3 is TGTGCCAGCAGCACGGGACTACGGGGGGAGACCCAGTACTTC. It yields the protein CASSTGLRGETQYF.

The rearrangement uses TRBV2 and TRBJ2-5; the match to TRBD2 covers 7 bases. The CDR3 runs 14 residues. Per the germline V gene, CDR1 is SNHLY and CDR2 is FYNNEI. V lost 5 bases and J lost 4; bases outside the gene matches: 7. CDR3 residues: CASSPGRRPETQYF. For the CDR3, the DNA is TGTGCCAGCAGTCCCGGGAGGCGGCCAGAGACCCAGTACTTC.

V is TRBV15 and J is TRBJ2-1, with 10 nucleotides matching TRBD2. Germline-derived CDR1 and CDR2 are LNHNV and YYDKDF (reference sequence). CDR3 size: 16 residues. Trimming cost V 1 base and J 5 bases; bases outside gene matches: 5. CDR3 loop: CATSRGIGTSDNEQFF. CDR3 DNA sequence: TGTGCCACCAGCAGAGGAATAGGGACTAGCGACAATGAGCAGTTCTTC.

The chain uses TRBV2 and TRBJ1-6; a possible D gene is TRBD1 (6 bases). V dropped 7 bases and J dropped 8 bases, with 12 bases sitting between them. In germline, CDR1 is SNHLY, CDR2 FYNNEI. The length of the CDR3 is 13 residues. CDR3: CASIPDSHSPLHF. CDR3 DNA: TGTGCCAGCATTCCGGACAGTCATTCACCCCTCCACTTT.

This sequence joins TRBV7-9 and TRBJ1-3; the D is unclear. The CDR3 consists of 16 residues. V dropped 2 bases and J dropped 2 bases, with 13 bases sitting between them. The germline CDR1 and CDR2 sequences are SEHNR and FQNEAQ (reference sequence). The CDR3 DNA sequence: TGTGCCAGCAGCTTATTAAGCGGAACTACTGGAAACACCATATATTTT. Residues: CASSLLSGTTGNTIYF.

The chain is built from TRBV7-2 and TRBJ2-3, with 10 bases matching TRBD2. Germline CDR1 reads SGHTA; CDR2 reads FQGNSA. J gave up 6 bases and V 1 base, and 4 bases lay outside the gene matches. The CDR3 contains 15 residues. CDR3 amino acids: CASSLVAGGSDTQYF. CDR3 coding DNA: TGTGCCAGCAGCTTAGTAGCGGGGGGTTCCGATACGCAGTATTTT.

The CDR3 loop reads CASSSGQGVSYNSPLHF. CDR3 nucleotides: TGTGCCAGCAGTTCTGGACAGGGGGTCTCCTATAATTCACCCCTCCACTTT. V and J are TRBV28 and TRBJ1-6, with 10 bases matching TRBD1. This CDR3 region has 17 residues. Per germline, CDR1 MDHEN and CDR2 SYDVKM. V lost 4 bases to trimming and J lost 0 bases; unmatched junction nucleotides: 3.

The chain carries TRBV29-1 and TRBJ1-1; the D gene is possibly TRBD1 (6 bases). The CDR3 spans 13 residues. Germline loops: CDR1 SQVTM, CDR2 ANQGSEA. V lost 5 bases and J lost 3, with 13 bases in between. The CDR3 sequence is CSVRNTGYTEAFF. The CDR3 DNA follows: TGCAGCGTTCGAAACACAGGGTACACTGAAGCTTTCTTT. Variable domain in full (rest from reference TRBV29-1 and TRBJ1-1): SAVISQKPSRDICQRGTSLTIQCQVDSQVTMMFWYRQQPGQSLTLIATANQGSEATYESGFVIDKFPISRPNLTFSTLTVSNMSPEDSSIYLCSVRNTGYTEAFFGQGTRLTVV.

The rearrangement links TRBV15 to TRBJ2-7; the D gene is possibly TRBD1 (5 bases). The germline V and J ends were trimmed by 4 bases and 1 base, with 17 bases remaining between them. In germline, CDR1 is LNHNV, CDR2 YYDKDF (reference sequence). There are 16 residues in the CDR3. The CDR3, as DNA: TGTGCCACCAGCAAAACACACAGGCTTATATCCTACGAGCAGTACTTC. Translating gives CATSKTHRLISYEQYF.

The rearrangement links TRBV6-4 to TRBJ1-2; D not certain. Trimming cost V 2 bases and J 4 bases, with 8 bases left between them. Germline CDR1 MRHNA, CDR2 SNTAGT. The CDR3 length is 13 residues. CDR3 region: CASSDVAPYGYTF. The CDR3 DNA reads as TGTGCCAGCAGTGACGTCGCGCCCTATGGCTACACCTTC.

This clone was recorded many times. V usage is TRBV28 and J usage is TRBJ1-6, with a tentative D call TRBD1 (6 bases). Germline V lookup: CDR1 MDHEN, CDR2 SYDVKM. This CDR3 is built from 16 residues. Trimming left V 6 bases short and J 9 bases short, with 21 bases between. In nucleotides, the CDR3 is TGTGCCAGCAGAGGCCGCGACGACAGGCATCGTTCACCCCTCCACTTT. Its protein product is CASRGRDDRHRSPLHF.

The chain is built from TRBV6-2 or TRBV6-3 and TRBJ1-5, with 7 nucleotides matching TRBD1. The junction had 4 bases not matched to a gene; V was cut back by 2 bases and J by 3 bases. The CDR3 loop spans 15 amino acids. Germline CDR1 is MNHEY and CDR2 is SVGEGT. The CDR3 region is CASSYTGTANQPQHF. The DNA for the CDR3 is TGTGCCAGCAGTTACACGGGGACAGCCAATCAGCCCCAGCATTTT.

This clone was detected once. CDR3: CASSFTGANVLTF. Here the CDR3 DNA reads TGCGCCAGCAGCTTCACAGGGGCCAACGTCCTGACTTTC. This chain connects TRBV5-1 to TRBJ2-6; no clear D. The V end lost 2 bases, the J end lost 4 bases, and 4 bases lay between the germline ends. The CDR3 sequence is 13 residues long. Per germline, CDR1 SGHRS and CDR2 YFSETQ.

The chain combines TRBV29-1 with TRBJ2-2; no reliable D call. Per germline, CDR1 SQVTM and CDR2 ANQGSEA. The length of the CDR3 is 11 residues. Trimming removed 4 bases at V and 8 bases at J, with 8 bases between. CDR3 sequence reads: CSVGGRGELFF. In DNA, the CDR3 is TGCAGCGTTGGCGGTCGGGGGGAGCTGTTTTTT.